Below are 19 T cell receptor beta chains sequenced from a single sample in a study of glioma-infiltrating T cells after dendritic cell vaccination. The data were produced by immunoSEQ multiplex PCR, yet TCRdb's version contains in-frame clones alone and is incomplete. In the table there are 75,000 to 100,000 clones, approximately 80% of which are singletons. This sample comprised blood, obtained before dendritic cell vaccination. The receptors were gathered from a human donor with glioblastoma.

This rearrangement joins TRBV6-1 to TRBJ2-1; weak D call: TRBD1 (6 bases). The CDR3 has 15 residues. V gave up 6 bases and J gave up 4 bases, with 16 bases separating them. Germline V gene lookup returns CDR1 MNHNS and CDR2 SASEGT. The CDR3 is CASRRDTGTYNEQFF. The CDR3 coding sequence is TGTGCCAGCAGACGGGATACAGGGACATACAATGAGCAGTTCTTC.

This clone was detected only once. The rearrangement links TRBV19 to TRBJ1-5, with unresolved D. Germline assignment: CDR1 LNHDA and CDR2 SQIVND (reference sequence). Trimming took 3 bases from V and 2 from J, leaving 11 bases between them. The CDR3 has 15 amino acids. The CDR3 region is CASSIQSSGNQPQHF. For the CDR3, the DNA is TGTGCCAGTAGTATTCAATCGAGTGGCAATCAGCCCCAGCATTTT.

This chain joins TRBV6-5 and TRBJ2-7; TRBD1 aligns across 7 bases. Unmatched junction bases numbered 6, after V lost 7 bases and J lost 3 bases. Germline CDR1 MNHEY, CDR2 SVGAGI. The CDR3 has 13 amino acids. CDR3 sequence: CASTSGTDYEQYF. The CDR3 DNA reads TGTGCCAGCACATCGGGGACAGACTACGAGCAGTACTTC.

This clone was found once. This chain links TRBV30 with TRBJ2-3, with D tentatively TRBD2 (6 bases). Trimming left V 0 bases short and J 2 bases short, with 15 bases between. Germline V lookup: CDR1 GTSNPN, CDR2 SVGIG (reference sequence). This CDR3 contains 16 residues. The CDR3 DNA is TGTGCCTGGAGTGTACGTTGGGGGGAATCCACAGATACGCAGTATTTT. Protein product: CAWSVRWGESTDTQYF.

The V call is TRBV5-6, the J call TRBJ2-3; 7 bases map to TRBD1. The CDR3 loop spans 15 amino acids. Germline V gene sequence: CDR1 SGHDT, CDR2 YYEEEE. Trimming removed 0 bases from V and 3 bases from J; junction bases left unmatched: 4. CDR3 sequence: CASSLGQGKTDTQYF. CDR3 nucleotides: TGTGCCAGCAGCTTGGGACAGGGAAAGACAGATACGCAGTATTTT.

DNA for the CDR3: TGTGCCAGCAGCCCACACCCAGGCCCAACCGGGGAGCTGTTTTTT. Protein: CASSPHPGPTGELFF. This rearrangement joins TRBV7-3 to TRBJ2-2, with unresolved D. The CDR3 covers 15 residues. Between the trimmed V and J ends, which lost 5 bases and 5 bases, there was a span of 15 bases. Germline V CDR1 and CDR2: SGHTA, FQGTGA.

The rearrangement joins TRBV25-1 to TRBJ1-1; TRBD1 matches 9 bases. This CDR3 has 15 amino acids. Germline V CDR1 and CDR2: MGHDK, SYGVNS. V lost 4 bases and J lost 1; bases outside the gene matches: 4. DNA of the CDR3: TGTGCCAGCAGTGGGATGACAGGGGGGAACACTGAAGCTTTCTTT. This translates into CASSGMTGGNTEAFF.

This sequence joins TRBV5-1 and TRBJ2-1; 11 bases line up with TRBD2. With 2 bases clipped from V and 5 bases from J, the junction kept 6 bases outside the gene matches. The CDR3 runs to 16 residues. CDR1 and CDR2 from the germline V gene are SGHRS and YFSETQ. The CDR3 sequence is CASSFAGTSGHNEQFF. The DNA for the CDR3 is TGCGCCAGCAGCTTTGCCGGGACTAGCGGACACAATGAGCAGTTCTTC.

The chain links TRBV9 to TRBJ2-1; TRBD2 aligns across 9 bases. This CDR3 spans 17 amino acids. Trimming removed 2 bases from V and 1 base from J; junction bases left unmatched: 7. Germline values: CDR1 SGDLS, CDR2 YYNGEE. DNA for the CDR3: TGTGCCAGCAGCGTCTTCGGGACTAGCATTTCCTACAATGAGCAGTTCTTC. It encodes CASSVFGTSISYNEQFF.

The rearrangement uses TRBV9 and TRBJ2-3, with 7 bases matching TRBD2. Germline values: CDR1 SGDLS, CDR2 YYNGEE. V trimming: 0 bases; J trimming: 4 bases; junction bases outside the gene matches: 8. The CDR3 spans 16 residues. The CDR3: CASSVGPSGDSDTQYF. CDR3 sequence (DNA): TGTGCCAGCAGCGTAGGGCCCAGCGGGGATTCAGATACGCAGTATTTT.

V usage is TRBV29-1 and J usage is TRBJ1-2; the match to TRBD1 covers 8 bases. In germline, CDR1 is SQVTM, CDR2 ANQGSEA. This CDR3 region has 12 residues. J was trimmed by 2 bases and V by 5 bases; bases with no gene match: 1. CDR3 residues: CSVRQGNYGYTF. CDR3 nucleotide sequence: TGCAGCGTTCGACAGGGGAACTATGGCTACACCTTC.

The CDR3 loop is CASTQILAGGSEQYF. The CDR3 DNA reads as TGTGCCAGTACTCAAATACTAGCGGGAGGTTCCGAGCAGTACTTC. This chain links TRBV19 with TRBJ2-7; 12 nucleotides agree with TRBD2. The CDR3 loop spans 15 amino acids. The germline gives CDR1 LNHDA, CDR2 SQIVND (reference sequence). The V and J ends lost 7 bases and 6 bases, in that order; junction bases with no gene match: 10.

The rearrangement joins TRBV6-5 to TRBJ2-1; 10 bases agree with TRBD1. CDR1 is MNHEY, CDR2 SVGAGI, per germline. This CDR3 spans 14 amino acids. V was pared by 9 bases and J by 6 bases, with 8 bases of the junction left unmatched. The CDR3 coding sequence is TGTGCCAGTGTCGCCCGGACAGGGGGCAATGAGCAGTTCTTC. It encodes CASVARTGGNEQFF.

This clone was seen a single time. The gene calls are TRBV5-1 and TRBJ1-5, with D tentatively TRBD1 (6 bases). Trimming removed 1 base at V and 3 bases at J, with 17 bases between. The CDR3 length is 17 residues. Germline V CDR1 and CDR2: SGHRS, YFSETQ. The CDR3 protein is CASSLPGATRDNQPQHF. CDR3 nucleotide sequence: TGCGCCAGCAGCTTGCCAGGGGCCACCAGAGACAATCAGCCCCAGCATTTT.

In this sample, this clone turned up a few times. The sample has other DNA sequences that encode this CDR3 too. V and J are TRBV5-1 and TRBJ2-1; 7 positions match TRBD2. With 2 bases clipped from V and 0 bases from J, the junction kept 2 bases outside the gene matches. CDR1 and CDR2 from the germline V gene are SGHRS and YFSETQ. CDR3 length equals 15 residues. This CDR3 reads CASSLTGGSYNEQFF. The CDR3 DNA is TGCGCCAGCAGCTTAACGGGAGGCTCCTACAATGAGCAGTTCTTC.

The chain is built from TRBV7-9 and TRBJ1-5; D unresolved. Germline CDR1 SEHNR, CDR2 FQNEAQ (reference sequence). V dropped 5 bases and J dropped 8 bases, with 25 bases sitting between them. The CDR3 is 17 amino acids. CDR3 sequence: CASSDCWRRGDIEPQHF. The CDR3 region has the DNA TGTGCCAGCAGCGACTGCTGGAGGCGCGGGGATATTGAGCCCCAGCATTTT. The complete variable domain, with remaining parts taken from reference TRBV7-9 and TRBJ1-5, reads DTGVSQNPRHKITKRGQNVTFRCDPISEHNRLYWYRQTLGQGPEFLTYFQNEAQLEKSRLLSDRFSAERPKGSFSTLEIQRTEQGDSAMYLCASSDCWRRGDIEPQHFGDGTRLSIL.

This clone appeared a single time. The CDR3 bases are TGTGCCACCCCGGGACTAGTTCCCTTTCTTGAGCAGTTCTTC. This encodes CATPGLVPFLEQFF. The V and J genes are TRBV5-8 and TRBJ2-1, with 8 positions matching TRBD2. The V and J ends lost 9 bases and 9 bases, in that order; junction bases with no gene match: 14. CDR3 length: 14 residues. Germline CDR1 SGHTS, CDR2 YDEGEE.

The rearrangement joins TRBV5-4 to TRBJ2-1; the match to TRBD1 covers 9 bases. Germline values: CDR1 SGHNT, CDR2 YYREEE (reference sequence). The length of the CDR3 is 14 residues. V lost 6 bases, J lost 7 bases, and 8 bases stayed unmatched. The CDR3, as DNA: TGTGCCAGCACACCGGGACAGGGTCGGAATGAGCAGTTCTTC. Amino acid sequence: CASTPGQGRNEQFF.

In this sample, this clone turned up a few times. J is TRBJ1-2 and V is TRBV28, with no clear D. The CDR3 extends over 16 amino acids. Deletions cut 5 bases from V and 4 bases from J, with 20 bases between. Germline assignment: CDR1 MDHEN and CDR2 SYDVKM. The CDR3 region has the DNA TGTGCCAGCAGTCCCCCCGACGGGAGGAGTGGCTATGGCTACACCTTC. This encodes CASSPPDGRSGYGYTF.